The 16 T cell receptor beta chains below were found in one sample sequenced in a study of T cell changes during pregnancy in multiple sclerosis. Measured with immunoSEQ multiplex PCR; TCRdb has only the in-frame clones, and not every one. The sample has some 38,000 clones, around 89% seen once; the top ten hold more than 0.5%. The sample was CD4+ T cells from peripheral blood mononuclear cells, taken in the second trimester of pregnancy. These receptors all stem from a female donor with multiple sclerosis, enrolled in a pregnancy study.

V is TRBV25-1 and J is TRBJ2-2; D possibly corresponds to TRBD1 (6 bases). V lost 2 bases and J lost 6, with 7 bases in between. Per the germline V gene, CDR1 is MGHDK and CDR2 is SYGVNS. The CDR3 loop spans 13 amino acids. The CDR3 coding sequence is TGTGCCAGCAGTGAAGAGGGGGCCGGGGAGCTGTTTTTT. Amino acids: CASSEEGAGELFF.

CDR3 coding DNA: TGTGCCAGCAGCGCTGCCGGGACTGCCGTTTACGAGCAGTACTTC. It is translated as CASSAAGTAVYEQYF. The chain uses TRBV6-1 and TRBJ2-7, with a weak D call TRBD2 (6 bases). Trimming took off 6 bases at V and 4 bases at J, with 19 bases between the two ends. The CDR3 runs 15 residues. Germline values: CDR1 MNHNS, CDR2 SASEGT.

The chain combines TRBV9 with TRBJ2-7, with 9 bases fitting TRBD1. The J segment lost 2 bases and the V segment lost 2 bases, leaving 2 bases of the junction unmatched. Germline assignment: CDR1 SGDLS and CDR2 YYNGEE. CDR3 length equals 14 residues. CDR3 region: CASSVGTGPYEQYF. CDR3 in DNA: TGTGCCAGCAGCGTCGGGACAGGGCCCTACGAGCAGTACTTC. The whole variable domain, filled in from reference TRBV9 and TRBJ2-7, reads DSGVTQTPKHLITATGQRVTLRCSPRSGDLSVYWYQQSLDQGLQFLIQYYNGEERAKGNILERFSAQQFPDLHSELNLSSLELGDSALYFCASSVGTGPYEQYFGPGTRLTVT.

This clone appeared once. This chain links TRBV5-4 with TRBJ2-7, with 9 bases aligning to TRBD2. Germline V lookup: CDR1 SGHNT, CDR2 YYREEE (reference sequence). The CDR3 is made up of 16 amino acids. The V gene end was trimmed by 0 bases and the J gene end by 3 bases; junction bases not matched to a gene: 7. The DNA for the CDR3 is TGTGCCAGCAGCTTGGAGGCTAGCGGGGCCCTCTACGAGCAGTACTTC. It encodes CASSLEASGALYEQYF.

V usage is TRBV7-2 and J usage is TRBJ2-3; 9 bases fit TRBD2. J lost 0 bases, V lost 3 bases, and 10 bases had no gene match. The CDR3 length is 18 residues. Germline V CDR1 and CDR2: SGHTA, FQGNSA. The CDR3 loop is CASSLRLTSGFSTDTQYF. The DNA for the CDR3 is TGTGCCAGCAGCTTGCGTCTCACTAGCGGGTTTAGCACAGATACGCAGTATTTT.

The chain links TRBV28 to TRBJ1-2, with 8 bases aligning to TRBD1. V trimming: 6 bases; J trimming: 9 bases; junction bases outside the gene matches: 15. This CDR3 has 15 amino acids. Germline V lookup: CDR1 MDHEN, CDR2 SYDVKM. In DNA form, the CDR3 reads TGTGCCAGCAGCACCGGGACAGGCCGTACTATGAGCTACACCTTC. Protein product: CASSTGTGRTMSYTF.

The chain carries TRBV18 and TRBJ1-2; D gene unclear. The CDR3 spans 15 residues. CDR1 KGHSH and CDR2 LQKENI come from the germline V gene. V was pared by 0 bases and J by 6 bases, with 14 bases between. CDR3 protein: CASSPPSGGTNGYTF. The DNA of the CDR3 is TGTGCCAGCTCACCACCGTCAGGAGGAACGAATGGCTACACCTTC.

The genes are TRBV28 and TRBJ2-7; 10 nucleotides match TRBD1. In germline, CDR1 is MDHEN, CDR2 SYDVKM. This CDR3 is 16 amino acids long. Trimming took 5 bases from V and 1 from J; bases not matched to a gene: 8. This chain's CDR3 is CASSIPGQGKSYEQYF. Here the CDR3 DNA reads TGTGCCAGCAGTATCCCGGGACAGGGGAAATCCTACGAGCAGTACTTC.

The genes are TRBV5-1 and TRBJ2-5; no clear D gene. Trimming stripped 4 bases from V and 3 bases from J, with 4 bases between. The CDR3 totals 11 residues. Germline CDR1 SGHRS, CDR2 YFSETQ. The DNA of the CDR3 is TGCGCCAGCAGCGTCGAAGAGACCCAGTACTTC. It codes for CASSVEETQYF.

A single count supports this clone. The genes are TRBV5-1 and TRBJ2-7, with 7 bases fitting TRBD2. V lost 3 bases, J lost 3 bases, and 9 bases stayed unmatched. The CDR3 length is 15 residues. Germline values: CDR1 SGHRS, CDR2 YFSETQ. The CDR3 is CASSWGQGGFYEQYF. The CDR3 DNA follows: TGCGCCAGCAGCTGGGGCCAGGGAGGGTTCTACGAGCAGTACTTC.

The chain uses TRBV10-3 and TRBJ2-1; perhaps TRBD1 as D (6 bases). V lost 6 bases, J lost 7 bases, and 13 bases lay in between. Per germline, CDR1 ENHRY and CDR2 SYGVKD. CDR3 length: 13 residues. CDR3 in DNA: TGTGCCATCAGGCAGGGGAGTTGGAATGAGCAGTTCTTC. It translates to CAIRQGSWNEQFF.

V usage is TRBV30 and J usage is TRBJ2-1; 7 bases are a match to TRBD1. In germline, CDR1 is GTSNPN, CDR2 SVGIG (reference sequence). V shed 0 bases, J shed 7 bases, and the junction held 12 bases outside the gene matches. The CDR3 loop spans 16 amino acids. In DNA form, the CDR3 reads TGTGCCTGGAGTGTGTTAAGGGGGCGACGGGCGAATGAGCAGTTCTTC. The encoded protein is CAWSVLRGRRANEQFF. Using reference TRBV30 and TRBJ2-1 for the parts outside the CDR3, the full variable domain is SQTIHQWPATLVQPVGSPLSLECTVEGTSNPNLYWYRQAAGRGLQLLFYSVGIGQISSEVPQNLSASRPQDRQFILSSKKLLLSDSGFYLCAWSVLRGRRANEQFFGPGTRLTVL.

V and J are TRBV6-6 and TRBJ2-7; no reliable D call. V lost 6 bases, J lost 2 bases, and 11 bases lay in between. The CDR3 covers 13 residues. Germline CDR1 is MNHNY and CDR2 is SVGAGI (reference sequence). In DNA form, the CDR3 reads TGTGCCAGCAGCCGAACAGTTACCTACGAGCAGTACTTC. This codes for CASSRTVTYEQYF.

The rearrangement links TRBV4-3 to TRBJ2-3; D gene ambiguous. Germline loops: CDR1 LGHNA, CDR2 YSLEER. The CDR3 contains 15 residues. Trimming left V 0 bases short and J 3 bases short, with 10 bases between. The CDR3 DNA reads TGCGCCAGCAGCCAAGACTCGAGAGGAACAGATACGCAGTATTTT. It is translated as CASSQDSRGTDTQYF.

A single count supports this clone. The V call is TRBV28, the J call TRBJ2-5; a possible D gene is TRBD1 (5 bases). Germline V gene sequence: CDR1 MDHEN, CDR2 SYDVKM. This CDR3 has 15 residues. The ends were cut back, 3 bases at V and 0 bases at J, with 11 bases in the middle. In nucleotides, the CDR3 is TGTGCCAGCAGTTTCCCCGCAGGGAACCAAGAGACCCAGTACTTC. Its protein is CASSFPAGNQETQYF.

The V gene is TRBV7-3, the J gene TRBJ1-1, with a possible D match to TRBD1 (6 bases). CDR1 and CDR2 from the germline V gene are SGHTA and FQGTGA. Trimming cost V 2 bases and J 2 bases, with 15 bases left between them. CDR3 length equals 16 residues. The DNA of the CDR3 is TGTGCCAGCAGCTTAGGACAGAGTAGTATTAACACTGAAGCTTTCTTT. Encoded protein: CASSLGQSSINTEAFF.